The 13 T cell receptor beta chains in this list originate from one sample, sequenced in a study of blood T cell repertoires in COVID-19. The data were produced by immunoSEQ multiplex PCR, yet TCRdb's version contains in-frame clones alone and is incomplete. Here the sample spans roughly 150,000 clones, around 81% being singletons. The source material was peripheral blood. All receptors derive from a man aged 55 to 70 with active or convalescent COVID-19.

The chain has TRBV27 and TRBJ1-6; D is uncertain. The germline gives CDR1 MNHEY, CDR2 SMNVEV (reference sequence). This CDR3 region has 15 residues. V shed 5 bases and J shed 5 bases, with 13 bases lying between them. Written as DNA, the CDR3 is TGTGCCAGCAGTAGGAGATGGAGGAATAATTCACCCCTCCACTTT. It encodes CASSRRWRNNSPLHF.

This clone has more than one count but fewer than ten. The chain couples TRBV18 to TRBJ2-7, with D perhaps matching TRBD2 (5 bases). V lost 6 bases to trimming and J lost 6 bases, with 15 bases between them. Germline assignment: CDR1 KGHSH and CDR2 LQKENI. The CDR3 loop spans 13 amino acids. The CDR3 spells CASSRDGAGEQYF. The CDR3 bases are TGTGCCAGCTCCCGAGACGGCGCGGGCGAGCAGTACTTC.

The chain uses TRBV6-4 and TRBJ2-5, with 14 bases identical to TRBD2. The J segment lost 4 bases and the V segment lost 6 bases, leaving 7 bases of the junction unmatched. The CDR3 covers 16 residues. The V gene's germline CDR1 is MRHNA and CDR2 SNTAGT. The CDR3 reads CASRGLAGAGRETQYF. CDR3 bases: TGTGCCAGCAGGGGACTAGCGGGGGCCGGGAGAGAGACCCAGTACTTC.

The CDR3 nucleotides read TGTGCCAGCGGAGCCGACAGGGGTGTTCAGCCCCAGCATTTT. Residues: CASGADRGVQPQHF. V usage is TRBV2 and J usage is TRBJ1-5; TRBD1 matches at 8 bases. Per germline, CDR1 SNHLY and CDR2 FYNNEI. The CDR3 runs 14 residues. V gave up 8 bases and J gave up 6 bases; unmatched junction bases: 9.

The chain joins TRBV2 to TRBJ2-7; D might be TRBD2 (5 bases). The germline V and J ends were trimmed by 6 bases and 4 bases, with 16 bases remaining between them. The germline CDR1 and CDR2 sequences are SNHLY and FYNNEI. This CDR3 is built from 14 residues. CDR3 residues: CASRAGLGFYEQYF. In nucleotides, the CDR3 is TGTGCCAGCAGGGCGGGCCTGGGGTTTTACGAGCAGTACTTC.

The chain carries TRBV7-9 and TRBJ2-5; TRBD2 matches at 7 bases. The CDR3 has 15 amino acids. The V gene end was trimmed by 3 bases and the J gene end by 2 bases; junction bases not matched to a gene: 6. Germline V gene data show CDR1 as SEHNR and CDR2 as FQNEAQ (reference sequence). The chain's CDR3 is CASSLGGGGQETQYF. As DNA, the CDR3 is TGTGCCAGCAGCTTGGGCGGGGGAGGACAAGAGACCCAGTACTTC.

This sequence joins TRBV6-5 and TRBJ2-1; 12 positions match TRBD2. From germline, CDR1 is MNHEY and CDR2 SVGAGI. There are 14 residues in the CDR3. The junction had 4 bases not matched to a gene; V was cut back by 4 bases and J by 9 bases. The CDR3 loop is CASSFRLAGAEQFF. The CDR3 coding sequence is TGTGCCAGCAGTTTCAGACTAGCGGGAGCTGAGCAGTTCTTC.

V gene TRBV4-2 combines with J gene TRBJ1-1, with 9 nucleotides matching TRBD1. This CDR3 contains 19 residues. V dropped 1 base and J dropped 2; count of bases not matched to a gene: 14. Germline CDR1 is LGHNA and CDR2 is YNFKEQ. This chain's CDR3 is CASSQVWRSTGGLNTEAFF. The CDR3 coding sequence is TGTGCCAGCAGCCAAGTTTGGCGCAGCACAGGGGGCCTCAACACTGAAGCTTTCTTT.

This clone was counted a single time. CDR3 loop: CASSGDRTSGNTIYF. The CDR3, as DNA: TGTGCCAGCAGTGGGGACAGGACGTCGGGAAACACCATATATTTT. The chain employs TRBV6-2 or TRBV6-3 and TRBJ1-3, with TRBD1 matching 8 bases. The CDR3 is 15 residues long. Looked up from germline, CDR1 is MNHEY and CDR2 is SVGEGT. With V trimmed by 5 bases and J by 4 bases, 7 bases remained unmatched.

The chain employs TRBV3-1 (or the pseudogene TRBV3-2) and TRBJ1-4; perhaps TRBD1 as D (6 bases). The CDR3 length is 14 residues. The germline V and J ends were trimmed by 4 bases and 8 bases, with 14 bases remaining between them. The germline gives CDR1 LGHDT, CDR2 YNNKEL (reference sequence). CDR3 amino acids: CASSPQQGGEKLFF. CDR3 DNA: TGTGCCAGCAGCCCCCAACAGGGAGGGGAAAAACTGTTTTTT.

Only one count was recorded for this clone. The chain recombines TRBV5-1 with TRBJ1-2, with a weak D call TRBD1 (5 bases). Trimming stripped 0 bases from V and 5 bases from J, with 11 bases between. The germline CDR1 and CDR2 sequences are SGHRS and YFSETQ. The CDR3 length is 14 residues. CDR3 protein: CASSLGAGIYGYTF. The CDR3 DNA follows: TGCGCCAGCAGCTTGGGGGCAGGGATTTATGGCTACACCTTC.

J is TRBJ1-3 and V is TRBV7-2; TRBD1 is a possible D gene (5 bases). Trimming cost V 0 bases and J 2 bases, with 8 bases left between them. Per germline, CDR1 SGHTA and CDR2 FQGNSA. CDR3 length equals 15 residues. CDR3 sequence reads: CASSLAQGAGNTIYF. DNA for the CDR3: TGTGCCAGCAGCTTAGCGCAAGGGGCTGGAAACACCATATATTTT. Full variable domain (remainder filled in from reference TRBV7-2 and TRBJ1-3): GAGVSQSPSNKVTEKGKDVELRCDPISGHTALYWYRQSLGQGLEFLIYFQGNSAPDKSGLPSDRFSAERTGGSVSTLTIQRTQQEDSAVYLCASSLAQGAGNTIYFGEGSWLTVV.

This rearrangement joins TRBV9 to TRBJ2-7, with 7 bases aligning to TRBD1. This CDR3 region has 14 residues. Germline trimming cut 4 bases from V and 2 bases from J; bases unmatched to any gene: 6. Looked up from germline, CDR1 is SGDLS and CDR2 is YYNGEE. The DNA of the CDR3 is TGTGCCAGCAGCTCCAGACAGGGACCCTACGAGCAGTACTTC. Its protein is CASSSRQGPYEQYF.